The 29 T cell receptor beta chains in this list originate from one sample, sequenced in a study of blood T cell repertoires in COVID-19. TCRdb's copy holds only in-frame clones and misses some; the assay was immunoSEQ multiplex PCR. The sample records over 200,000 clones, roughly 90% being singletons. The sample was peripheral blood. All receptors come from a woman in her sixties with acute or convalescent COVID-19.

This clone was detected only once. The chain is built from TRBV21-1 and TRBJ1-4; the table's D call, TRBD1, was not checked against the DNA. TRBV21-1 is tagged as a pseudogene. This CDR3 spans 21 amino acids. The chain's CDR3 is CASRGRESGTGVRVANEKLFF. The CDR3 DNA is TGTGCCAGCAGGGGAAGGGAATCGGGGACAGGGGTGCGGGTGGCTAATGAAAAACTGTTTTTT.

This clone occurred once. CDR3 in amino acids: CASRFRRDADEAFF. CDR3 coding DNA: TGTGCCAGTCGCTTTAGGAGGGACGCTGATGAAGCTTTCTTT. This chain joins TRBV19 and TRBJ1-1, with a tentative D call TRBD1 (5 bases). This CDR3 region has 14 residues. V lost 8 bases, J lost 7 bases, and 20 bases lay in between. CDR1 LNHDA and CDR2 SQIVND come from the germline V gene (reference sequence).

A few counts support this clone. This chain connects TRBV20-1 to TRBJ1-5; D is unresolved. The germline gives CDR1 DFQATT, CDR2 SNEGSKA (reference sequence). V lost 5 bases, J lost 1 base, and 3 bases lay in between. The CDR3 totals 11 residues. CDR3 bases: TGCAGTGCTCAGAGCAATCAGCCCCAGCATTTT. Translated, it gives CSAQSNQPQHF.

The chain couples TRBV7-2 to TRBJ2-6, with 7 positions matching TRBD1. CDR3 length: 15 amino acids. Looked up from germline, CDR1 is SGHTA and CDR2 is FQGNSA. The trim removed 1 base at V and 7 bases at J, leaving 4 bases unmatched. Here the CDR3 reads CASSLVQGLANVLTF. The CDR3 DNA sequence: TGTGCCAGCAGCTTAGTACAGGGGCTAGCCAACGTCCTGACTTTC. Full variable domain (rest looked up from reference TRBV7-2 and TRBJ2-6): GAGVSQSPSNKVTEKGKDVELRCDPISGHTALYWYRQSLGQGLEFLIYFQGNSAPDKSGLPSDRFSAERTGGSVSTLTIQRTQQEDSAVYLCASSLVQGLANVLTFGAGSRLTVL.

This chain uses TRBV24-1 with TRBJ2-5; possibly TRBD2 for D (6 bases). The V gene lost 0 bases and the J gene lost 1 base, with 23 bases spanning the gap. Germline loops: CDR1 KGHDR, CDR2 SFDVKD. This CDR3 region has 20 residues. The CDR3 coding sequence is TGTGCCACCAGTGATTTGAGGTTAGCGGCAGGGAGAGGGGCCCAAGAGACCCAGTACTTC. Translating gives CATSDLRLAAGRGAQETQYF.

The chain is built from TRBV5-1 and TRBJ2-3; the D gene is possibly TRBD2 (5 bases). Germline V gives CDR1 SGHRS, CDR2 YFSETQ. The ends were cut back, 5 bases at V and 4 bases at J, with 11 bases in the middle. The CDR3 loop spans 13 amino acids. For the CDR3, the DNA is TGCGCCAGCAGGGACTCTCCACCAGATACGCAGTATTTT. Its protein is CASRDSPPDTQYF. Filled out from reference TRBV5-1 and TRBJ2-3, the complete variable domain reads KAGVTQTPRYLIKTRGQQVTLSCSPISGHRSVSWYQQTPGQGLQFLFEYFSETQRNKGNFPGRFSGRQFSNSRSEMNVSTLELGDSALYLCASRDSPPDTQYFGPGTRLTVL.

The chain has TRBV18 and TRBJ1-4; D is possibly TRBD1 (5 bases). There are 14 residues in the CDR3. Germline loops: CDR1 KGHSH, CDR2 LQKENI. V was pared by 1 base and J by 8 bases, with 11 bases between. The CDR3 DNA reads TGTGCCAGCTCACCACGGGGCGCGGGGGAAAAACTGTTTTTT. This encodes CASSPRGAGEKLFF. The variable domain in full, with the rest retrieved from reference TRBV18 and TRBJ1-4, is NAGVMQNPRHLVRRRGQEARLRCSPMKGHSHVYWYRQLPEEGLKFMVYLQKENIIDESGMPKERFSAEFPKEGPSILRIQQVVRGDSAAYFCASSPRGAGEKLFFGSGTQLSVL.

This rearrangement joins TRBV19 to TRBJ2-7; 10 bases line up with TRBD1. CDR3 length equals 15 residues. From germline, CDR1 is LNHDA and CDR2 SQIVND (reference sequence). The trim removed 5 bases at V and 7 bases at J, leaving 11 bases unmatched. This CDR3 reads CASSPGTGAKEEQYF. In DNA, the CDR3 is TGTGCCAGTAGTCCCGGGACAGGGGCTAAGGAGGAGCAGTACTTC. The full variable domain, completed using reference TRBV19 and TRBJ2-7, is DGGITQSPKYLFRKEGQNVTLSCEQNLNHDAMYWYRQDPGQGLRLIYYSQIVNDFQKGDIAEGYSVSREKKESFPLTVTSAQKNPTAFYLCASSPGTGAKEEQYFGPGTRLTVT.

The genes are TRBV28 and TRBJ1-5; D is unclear. CDR1 MDHEN and CDR2 SYDVKM come from the germline V gene. Between the trimmed V and J ends, which lost 7 bases and 0 bases, there was a span of 10 bases. The CDR3 has 14 amino acids. The CDR3 is CASMGVYSNQPQHF. The CDR3, as DNA: TGTGCCAGCATGGGAGTTTATAGCAATCAGCCCCAGCATTTT. Looking up the rest from reference TRBV28 and TRBJ1-5 gives the full variable domain: DVKVTQSSRYLVKRTGEKVFLECVQDMDHENMFWYRQDPGLGLRLIYFSYDVKMKEKGDIPEGYSVSREKKERFSLILESASTNQTSMYLCASMGVYSNQPQHFGDGTRLSIL.

This chain links TRBV5-5 with TRBJ2-1; 10 nucleotides align to TRBD2. This CDR3 is built from 17 residues. The ends lost 4 bases at V and 4 bases at J; junction bases unmatched: 11. Germline V gene lookup returns CDR1 SGHKS and CDR2 YYEKEE (reference sequence). The CDR3 reads CASSPGLARAIYNEQFF. The CDR3 coding sequence is TGTGCCAGCAGCCCGGGACTAGCGCGCGCTATTTACAATGAGCAGTTCTTC.

The rearrangement joins TRBV28 to TRBJ2-7; TRBD2 matches at 7 bases. Trimming cost V 2 bases and J 9 bases; bases outside gene matches: 13. In germline, CDR1 is MDHEN, CDR2 SYDVKM. The CDR3 totals 15 residues. CDR3 sequence: CASSLGGLAVAGQYF. The CDR3 DNA sequence: TGTGCCAGCAGTTTAGGAGGGCTAGCGGTAGCTGGGCAGTACTTC. The full variable domain, rest sourced from reference TRBV28 and TRBJ2-7, is DVKVTQSSRYLVKRTGEKVFLECVQDMDHENMFWYRQDPGLGLRLIYFSYDVKMKEKGDIPEGYSVSREKKERFSLILESASTNQTSMYLCASSLGGLAVAGQYFGPGTRLTVT.

Details on this clone: An end of the junction does not agree with germline; a read error may underlie this. V and J are TRBV9 and TRBJ2-7; D remains ambiguous. This CDR3 has 13 residues. Germline V CDR1 and CDR2: SGDLS, YYNGEE. In DNA, the CDR3 is TGTGCCAGCAGCGTATCCGAAACCTACGCGCAGTACTTC. It codes for CASSVSETYAQYF. The full variable domain, completed using reference TRBV9 and TRBJ2-7, is DSGVTQTPKHLITATGQRVTLRCSPRSGDLSVYWYQQSLDQGLQFLIQYYNGEERAKGNILERFSAQQFPDLHSELNLSSLELGDSALYFCASSVSETYAQYFGPGTRLTVT.

This sequence joins TRBV6-6 and TRBJ1-1; no clear D gene. CDR3 length equals 14 residues. Germline lookup yields CDR1 MNHNY and CDR2 SVGAGI (reference sequence). V was clipped by 3 bases and J by 2 bases, with 10 bases between them. Here the CDR3 reads CASSYSGGNTEAFF. CDR3 bases: TGTGCCAGCAGTTATTCGGGTGGAAACACTGAAGCTTTCTTT.

V gene TRBV19 combines with J gene TRBJ2-2; D perhaps matches TRBD1 (6 bases). Germline CDR1 reads LNHDA; CDR2 reads SQIVND (reference sequence). The CDR3 contains 14 residues. Trimming shortened V by 8 bases and J by 4 bases, and 14 bases separated the two germline ends. The CDR3 is CASQGPRGTGELFF. In DNA form, the CDR3 reads TGTGCCAGTCAGGGCCCCAGGGGCACCGGGGAGCTGTTTTTT. Full variable domain (missing parts from reference TRBV19 and TRBJ2-2): DGGITQSPKYLFRKEGQNVTLSCEQNLNHDAMYWYRQDPGQGLRLIYYSQIVNDFQKGDIAEGYSVSREKKESFPLTVTSAQKNPTAFYLCASQGPRGTGELFFGEGSRLTVL.

The V call is TRBV2, the J call TRBJ2-7, with 8 bases matching TRBD1. The CDR3 contains 16 residues. CDR1 is SNHLY and CDR2 is FYNNEI in the germline V gene. Trimming cost V 1 base and J 7 bases; bases outside gene matches: 12. The CDR3 sequence is CASSEGLRQGIGEQYF. The CDR3 DNA reads as TGTGCCAGCAGTGAAGGTCTTCGACAGGGGATAGGGGAGCAGTACTTC.

This chain links TRBV27 with TRBJ1-5, with 7 bases lining up with TRBD1. Germline V gene data show CDR1 as MNHEY and CDR2 as SMNVEV (reference sequence). The CDR3 totals 16 residues. The trim removed 2 bases at V and 4 bases at J, leaving 8 bases unmatched. The CDR3 DNA is TGTGCCAGCAGTTTAAAGGGACAGTGGTCTAATCAGCCCCAGCATTTT. Its translation: CASSLKGQWSNQPQHF.

This clone was seen once. The chain uses TRBV28 and TRBJ1-3, with a weak D call TRBD1 (6 bases). Germline CDR1 reads MDHEN; CDR2 reads SYDVKM. V was cut by 5 bases and J by 1 base, with 12 bases left in between. The length of the CDR3 is 15 residues. Here the CDR3 reads CASSLDSASGNTIYF. The CDR3 coding sequence is TGTGCCAGCAGTCTGGACAGCGCGTCTGGAAACACCATATATTTT. The variable domain in full, with the rest retrieved from reference TRBV28 and TRBJ1-3, is DVKVTQSSRYLVKRTGEKVFLECVQDMDHENMFWYRQDPGLGLRLIYFSYDVKMKEKGDIPEGYSVSREKKERFSLILESASTNQTSMYLCASSLDSASGNTIYFGEGSWLTVV.

V is TRBV28 and J is TRBJ1-4; TRBD1 might be the D (6 bases). Germline V lookup: CDR1 MDHEN, CDR2 SYDVKM. The germline V and J ends were trimmed by 5 bases and 7 bases, with 20 bases remaining between them. The CDR3 sequence is 16 residues long. CDR3 amino acids: CASSPIDRRAGEKLFF. Written as DNA, the CDR3 is TGTGCCAGCAGTCCGATAGACAGGCGCGCTGGTGAAAAACTGTTTTTT.

V and J are TRBV15 and TRBJ2-7; TRBD2 matches at 9 bases. The length of the CDR3 is 15 residues. Germline lookup yields CDR1 LNHNV and CDR2 YYDKDF (reference sequence). The J segment lost 4 bases and the V segment lost 1 base, leaving 5 bases of the junction unmatched. The DNA of the CDR3 is TGTGCCACCAGCAGAGGTAATAGCGGGAGATACGAGCAGTACTTC. Its translation: CATSRGNSGRYEQYF.

The chain employs TRBV5-8 and TRBJ1-2, with TRBD1 matching 8 bases. CDR1 SGHTS and CDR2 YDEGEE come from the germline V gene. The CDR3 is made up of 15 amino acids. V was pared by 0 bases and J by 4 bases, with 5 bases of the junction left unmatched. The CDR3 bases are TGTGCCAGCAGCTTGGTAACAGGGGGGTTCTATGGCTACACCTTC. It translates to CASSLVTGGFYGYTF. Together with reference TRBV5-8 and TRBJ1-2, the CDR3 gives the full variable domain: EAGVTQSPTHLIKTRGQQATLRCSPISGHTSVYWYQQALGLGLQFLLWYDEGEERNRGNFPPRFSGRQFPNYSSELNVNALELEDSALYLCASSLVTGGFYGYTFGSGTRLTVV.

The rearrangement joins TRBV28 to TRBJ1-2; 7 bases are shared with TRBD1. This CDR3 is 15 amino acids long. The trim removed 4 bases at V and 4 bases at J, leaving 9 bases unmatched. CDR1 is MDHEN, CDR2 SYDVKM, per germline. As DNA, the CDR3 is TGTGCCAGCAGTTCCCCGACAGGGTTGGGCTATGGCTACACCTTC. Protein: CASSSPTGLGYGYTF.

V is TRBV7-2 and J is TRBJ1-5; 7 positions agree with TRBD1. CDR3 size: 17 residues. After removal of 5 bases from V and 4 bases from J, the junction contained 14 bases not matched to a gene. Germline V gene sequence: CDR1 SGHTA, CDR2 FQGNSA. CDR3 in amino acids: CASSLSGTARRNQPQHF. CDR3 bases: TGTGCCAGCAGCCTATCCGGGACAGCCCGTCGGAATCAGCCCCAGCATTTT.

Concerning this clone: Other DNA sequences from this sample encode an identical CDR3 as well. V and J are TRBV12-3 or TRBV12-4 and TRBJ2-7; TRBD1 is a possible D gene (5 bases). V lost 2 bases, J lost 6 bases, and 8 bases lay in between. The CDR3 is 12 residues long. The CDR3 is CASSLRQGEQYF. The CDR3 bases are TGTGCCAGCAGTTTAAGGCAGGGCGAGCAGTACTTC.

This clone was seen a few times. V is TRBV4-3 and J is TRBJ1-5; D might be TRBD1 (6 bases). The germline V gene has CDR1 LGHNA and CDR2 YSLEER. This CDR3 region has 15 residues. With 0 bases removed from V and 6 bases from J, the gap between germline ends came to 12 bases. The chain's CDR3 is CASSQEHGRGQPQHF. The CDR3 region has the DNA TGCGCCAGCAGCCAAGAGCATGGCAGGGGTCAGCCCCAGCATTTT.

CDR3 in DNA: TGTGCCAGCAGTCATAGCGGCGAAAAACTGTTTTTT. This encodes CASSHSGEKLFF. This chain uses TRBV4-2 with TRBJ1-4; D not resolved. From germline, CDR1 is LGHNA and CDR2 YNFKEQ. Trimming cost V 6 bases and J 8 bases, with 10 bases left between them. The CDR3 covers 12 residues.

CDR3 protein: CASSLRPAQPATRGTNQPQHF. The CDR3 bases are TGTGCCAGTAGTCTCCGGCCCGCCCAACCGGCTACCCGGGGGACCAATCAGCCCCAGCATTTT. This chain connects TRBV19 to TRBJ1-5, with a tentative D call TRBD1 (5 bases). Germline CDR1 reads LNHDA; CDR2 reads SQIVND (reference sequence). Between the trimmed V and J ends, which lost 5 bases and 3 bases, there was a span of 32 bases. This CDR3 comprises 21 residues.

The chain combines TRBV30 with TRBJ1-2; 8 positions agree with TRBD1. The germline V gene encodes CDR1 GTSNPN and CDR2 SVGIG (reference sequence). CDR3 length: 14 residues. V shed 0 bases, J shed 5 bases, and the junction held 5 bases outside the gene matches. The CDR3 protein is CAWSVSGGGYGYTF. CDR3 in DNA: TGTGCCTGGAGTGTCTCAGGGGGCGGTTATGGCTACACCTTC.

The count of this clone is one. The J gene is TRBJ1-1, the V gene TRBV7-2; 8 bases line up with TRBD1. Germline V CDR1 and CDR2: SGHTA, FQGNSA. Unmatched junction bases numbered 9, after V lost 1 base and J lost 11 bases. This CDR3 has 14 residues. This CDR3 reads CASSLVGQGFRAFF. CDR3 bases: TGTGCCAGCAGCTTAGTAGGACAGGGATTTCGCGCTTTCTTT.

The V gene is TRBV6-2 or TRBV6-3, the J gene TRBJ2-3; possibly TRBD2 for D (6 bases). Trimming pared 0 bases from V and 10 bases from J, leaving 11 bases between. The germline V gene has CDR1 MNHEY and CDR2 SVGEGT. This CDR3 has 13 residues. The CDR3 region has the DNA TGTGCCAGCAGTTACTCGACTAGTACGGCGCAGTATTTT. Its translation is CASSYSTSTAQYF.